The rows below give T cell receptor beta chains drawn from one sample of a study of regulatory T cells in long-lasting Graves disease. TCRdb analysed the multiplex PCR reads with MiXCR anew, one entry per CDR3 protein. The sample has about 310,000 distinct CDR3 sequences; over 15% are singletons. The starting material was peripheral blood mononuclear cells (PBMCs), obtained at new diagnosis, from a patient treated with antithyroid drugs. Receptors were obtained from a female donor with Graves disease. CDR3s include the opening cysteine and the closing phenylalanine or tryptophan. Each record gives: D gene, V gene, J gene, clone size, CDR3 DNA, CDR3 protein. D genes are given only for firm matches. A clone size is listed for some rows: how often the clone was seen (once, few, many), or a class if it is expanded.

.	TRBV9	TRBJ2-5	few	TGTGCCAGCAGCGTAGGTGGGGATCGAGGGGAGACCCAGTACTTC	CASSVGGDRGETQYF
.	TRBV12-3/TRBV12-4	TRBJ2-1	many	TGTGCCAGCAGTTTACCTGCAGGAAATGAGCAGTTCTTC	CASSLPAGNEQFF
.	TRBV18	TRBJ2-7	few	TGTGCCAGCTCACCGGGACAAAAGAGCTCCTACGAGCAGTACTTC	CASSPGQKSSYEQYF
TRBD1	TRBV24-1	TRBJ1-5	few	TGTGCCACCAGTGGCGGTAGGGGGCTGGGGTATAGCAATCAGCCCCAGCATTTT	CATSGGRGLGYSNQPQHF
.	TRBV12-3/TRBV12-4	TRBJ2-7	many	TGTGCCAGCAGCTTGGGTCGGGGAGACACCTACGAGCAGTACTTC	CASSLGRGDTYEQYF
TRBD1	TRBV3-1	TRBJ2-4	.	TGTGCCAGCAGCCAAGATATCTTTAGACAGGGGAAAAACATTCAGTACTTC	CASSQDIFRQGKNIQYF
.	TRBV25-1	TRBJ1-1	.	TGTGCCAGCAGTGATTCCTGGGGGAAGAACACTGAAGCTTTCTTT	CASSDSWGKNTEAFF
.	TRBV28	TRBJ2-7	many	TGTGCCAGTATCACACAAGGAGGCTCCTACGAGCAGTACTTC	CASITQGGSYEQYF
TRBD2	TRBV28	TRBJ2-2	many	TGTGCCAGCAGTTCAACCCTAGCGGGAGGGCTCGGGGAGCTGTTTTTT	CASSSTLAGGLGELFF
TRBD1	TRBV20-1	TRBJ2-5	many	TGCAGTGCTCCCTATCCCAAACCGGGACAGGGCCAAGAGACCCAGTACTTC	CSAPYPKPGQGQETQYF
.	TRBV6-5	TRBJ2-1	.	TGTGCCAGCAGTTATCCGACCCGGGCCCAGAGGGGAAGGGACTCCTACAATGAGCAGTTCTTC	CASSYPTRAQRGRDSYNEQFF
.	TRBV30	TRBJ2-7	many	TGTGCCTGGAGTGAGTGGCAGGGGATGTACGAGCAGTACTTC	CAWSEWQGMYEQYF
.	TRBV11-1	TRBJ2-1	.	TGCGCCAGCAGGAGGGGGCCCAATGAGCAGTTCTTC	CASRRGPNEQFF
.	TRBV11-1	TRBJ2-1	.	TGTGCCAGCAGCTTTTCAGGGGCGGGCAATACGTACAATGAGCAGTTCTTC	CASSFSGAGNTYNEQFF
.	TRBV11-2	TRBJ1-6	many	TGTGCCAGCAGCTCAGGAGGAACGACGGAAAGCTCCTATAATTCACCCCTCCACTTT	CASSSGGTTESSYNSPLHF
.	TRBV7-9	TRBJ1-2	many	TGTGCCAGCAGCGATACGGGGCACGACTATGGCTACACCTTC	CASSDTGHDYGYTF
.	TRBV6-1	TRBJ2-4	many	TGTGCCAGCAGTGAAGCGTCGGGACCACAAATAATTCAGTACTTC	CASSEASGPQIIQYF
TRBD2	TRBV12-3/TRBV12-4	TRBJ2-1	many	TGTGCCAGCAGCTCCACTAGCGGGAGTTCCTACAATGAGCAGTTCTTC	CASSSTSGSSYNEQFF
TRBD1	TRBV2	TRBJ1-5	few	TGTGCCAGCAGTACGACAGGGAGCAATCAGCCCCAGCATTTT	CASSTTGSNQPQHF
TRBD2	TRBV27	TRBJ2-3	many	TGTGCCAGCAGTTTACTAGCGGAGAGTTCAGATACGCAGTATTTT	CASSLLAESSDTQYF
.	TRBV2	TRBJ1-2	many	TGTGCCAGCAGCGGCGGAGTATGGGCGGAGGGCTACACCTTC	CASSGGVWAEGYTF
.	TRBV27	TRBJ2-3	many	TGTGCCAGCAGTCCCTTTTGGGGCCGCACAGATACGCAGTATTTT	CASSPFWGRTDTQYF
TRBD2	TRBV11-2	TRBJ2-1	.	TGTGCCAGCAGCCCCACGGGGGGGGCGACTCCCCTCAATGAGCAGTTCTTC	CASSPTGGATPLNEQFF
TRBD2	TRBV19	TRBJ2-7	few	TGTGCCAGTAGCATAATCGGGACTAGCGGCTACGAGCAGTACTTC	CASSIIGTSGYEQYF
.	TRBV3-1	TRBJ2-1	.	TGTGCCAGCAGCCAAGCCTTGCGGCAGTACTACAATGAGCAGTTCTTC	CASSQALRQYYNEQFF
.	TRBV25-1	TRBJ2-3	many	TGTGCCAGCAGTGAATACGGGCGGGGACAAGGCGATACGCAGTATTTT	CASSEYGRGQGDTQYF
TRBD2	TRBV6-5	TRBJ2-1	.	TGTGCCAGCAGTTACTCGGGTTTGGCGGGAGCGTTTAATGAGCAGTTCTTC	CASSYSGLAGAFNEQFF
.	TRBV30	TRBJ1-2	many	TGTGCCTGGAGTGTGGCGGGGGGGGACTATGGCTACACCTTC	CAWSVAGGDYGYTF
TRBD1	TRBV12-3/TRBV12-4	TRBJ2-3	many	TGTGCCAGCAGCAATAGCCCAAGACAGGGCCGCACAGATACGCAGTATTTT	CASSNSPRQGRTDTQYF
.	TRBV9	TRBJ2-3	.	TGTGCCAGCAGCGTAGGGGCCCCCCCAGATACGCAGTATTTT	CASSVGAPPDTQYF
TRBD1	TRBV18	TRBJ1-1	.	TGTGCCAGCTCACATGGGACAGGACGTGTGTCCATGAACACTGAAGCTTTCTTT	CASSHGTGRVSMNTEAFF
.	TRBV18	TRBJ2-7	few	TGTGCCAGCTCACCTCTTGTAGGCGGCCCCCACAGCGAGCAGTACTTC	CASSPLVGGPHSEQYF
.	TRBV2	TRBJ2-7	many	TGTGCCAGCAGTGGAATGGAGAGGGCAGCCGACTTC	CASSGMERAADF
.	TRBV12-3/TRBV12-4	TRBJ1-1	.	TGTGCCAGCAGCAACGGAGAGGACGGTAGCAGGGAAGCTTTCTTT	CASSNGEDGSREAFF
.	TRBV20-1	TRBJ1-5	many	TGCAGTGCTAGAGATGGGCAGGGTTATCAGCCCCAGCATTTT	CSARDGQGYQPQHF
.	TRBV7-2	TRBJ1-1	many	TGTGCCAGCAGCTGGCTTCCGAACACTGAAGCTTTCTTT	CASSWLPNTEAFF